The sample holds many counts of the clone carrying this TCR beta chain. These data come from a study of T cells after yellow fever vaccination. Via MiXCR, TCRdb re-called the 5' RACE reads, giving one row per CDR3 protein. The sample lists 250,000 to 400,000 distinct CDR3 sequences, around 4.3% occurring once. The CDR3 length is 14 residues. Germline-derived CDR1 and CDR2 are MGHRA and YSYEKL. V was pared by 3 bases and J by 2 bases, with 10 bases between. This sequence was found in a man younger than 35 who received the YFV17D yellow fever vaccine. The chain has TRBV4-1 and TRBJ2-5; D is ambiguous. The sample here was PBMCs, taken 15 days after the yellow fever booster vaccination. The CDR3 region has the DNA TGCGCCAGCAGCCAGGATGAGAATCAAGAGACCCAGTACTTC. Translating it yields CASSQDENQETQYF.